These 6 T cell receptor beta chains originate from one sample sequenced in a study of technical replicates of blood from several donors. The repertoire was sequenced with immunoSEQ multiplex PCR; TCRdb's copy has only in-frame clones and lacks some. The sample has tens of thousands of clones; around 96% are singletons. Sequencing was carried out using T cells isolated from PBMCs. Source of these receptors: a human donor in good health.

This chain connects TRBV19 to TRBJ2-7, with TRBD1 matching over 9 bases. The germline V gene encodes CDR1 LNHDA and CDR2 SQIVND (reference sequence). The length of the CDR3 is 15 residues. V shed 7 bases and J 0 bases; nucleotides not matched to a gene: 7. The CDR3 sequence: CASTAGTGNSYEQYF. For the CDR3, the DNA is TGTGCCAGTACCGCAGGGACAGGGAACTCCTACGAGCAGTACTTC.

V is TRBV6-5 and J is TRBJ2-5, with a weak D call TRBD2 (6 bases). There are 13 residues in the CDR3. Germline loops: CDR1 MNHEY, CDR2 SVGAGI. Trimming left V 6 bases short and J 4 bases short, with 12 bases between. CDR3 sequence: CASSQPEGETQYF. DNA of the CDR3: TGTGCCAGCAGCCAACCGGAGGGAGAGACCCAGTACTTC.

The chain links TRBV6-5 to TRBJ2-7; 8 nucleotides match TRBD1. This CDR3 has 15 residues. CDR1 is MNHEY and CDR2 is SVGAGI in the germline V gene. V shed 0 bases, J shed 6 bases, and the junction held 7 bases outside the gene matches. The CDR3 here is CASSYSLSGGFEQYF. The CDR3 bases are TGTGCCAGCAGTTACTCCCTGTCAGGGGGCTTCGAGCAGTACTTC.

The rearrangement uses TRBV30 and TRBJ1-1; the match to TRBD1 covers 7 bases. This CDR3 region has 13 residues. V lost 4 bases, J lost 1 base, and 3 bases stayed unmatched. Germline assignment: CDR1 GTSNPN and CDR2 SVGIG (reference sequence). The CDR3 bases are TGTGCCTGGAATCGACAGGGGAACACTGAAGCTTTCTTT. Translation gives CAWNRQGNTEAFF.

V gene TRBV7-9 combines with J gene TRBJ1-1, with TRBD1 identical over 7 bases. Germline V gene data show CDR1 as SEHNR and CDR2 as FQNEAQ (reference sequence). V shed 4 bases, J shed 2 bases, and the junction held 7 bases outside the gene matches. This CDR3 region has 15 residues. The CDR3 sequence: CASSYQGGANTEAFF. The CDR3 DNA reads TGTGCCAGCAGCTATCAAGGGGGCGCTAACACTGAAGCTTTCTTT.

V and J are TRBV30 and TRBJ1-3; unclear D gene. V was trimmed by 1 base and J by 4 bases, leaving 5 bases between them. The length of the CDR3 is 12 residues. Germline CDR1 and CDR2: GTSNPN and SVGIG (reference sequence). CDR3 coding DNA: TGTGCCTGGAGTGGCCAGGGAAACACCATATATTTT. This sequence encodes CAWSGQGNTIYF.